This T cell receptor beta chain was observed in a study of T cells in Graves' hyperthyroidism and ophthalmopathy. Study-level points and caveats: Most expanded thyroid clonotypes above 0.001 recurred in blood. A model built on 13 V-J features separated ophthalmopathy from stable hyperthyroidism.

RNA transcripts provided the source from which TCR beta CDR3 regions were amplified. The study used the HTBI primer set for a first-round RT-PCR of the TCR CDR3. TCRdb ran MiXCR on the multiplex PCR reads and lists one entry per CDR3 protein. The table shows around 300,000 distinct CDR3 sequences, with approximately 26% occurring only once. About this clonotype: Its antigen is undetermined.

Exclusion criteria comprised uncontrolled infection, other autoimmune disease, pregnancy or lactation. Clinical symptoms, serum thyroxine and TRAb, thyroid ultrasound and orbital computed tomography together formed the diagnostic basis. The CDR3 loop spans 14 amino acids. The V end was cut by 6 bases, the J end by 1 base, with 10 bases between. Germline values: CDR1 SGHRS, CDR2 YFSETQ. This sequence originates from a man between 40 and 49 years old with Graves' hyperthyroidism that later progressed to Graves' ophthalmopathy. The rearrangement joins TRBV5-1 to TRBJ2-2; D gene ambiguous. Sequenced material: blood. DNA of the CDR3: TGCGCCAGCACGGAGACAAAGAACACCGGGGAGCTGTTTTTT. As protein: CASTETKNTGELFF.